One and the same sample provided the 25 T cell receptor beta chains below, sequenced in a study of T cell clonality in common variable immunodeficiency (dated by TCRdb to the mid-2010s). On the study overall, not on this receptor specifically: Reportedly, TCRbeta sequences from CVID had fewer deletions and N-nucleotide insertions, and highly modified clones with 13 or more V deletions were absent from CVID.

Library preparation was by the immunoSEQ multiplex PCR assay. Imported from immuneACCESS, the table was reduced by TCRdb to in-frame sequences with V and J called. These copies leave out some clones; in studies compared against another copy, an unresolved V gene accounts for under half, and the cause of the remainder is not known. This sample is represented by fewer than 30,000 clones, with no singletons among them. The ten most abundant clones make up 3.2% of the sample. Which antigens these TCRs recognize remains unknown. The specimen sequenced was peripheral blood mononuclear cells. The receptors derive from a human donor with common variable immunodeficiency.

At least ten counts were recorded for this clone. The CDR3 goes on 3 residues after the read ends, and that part is filled in from the germline J gene. The chain couples TRBV2 to TRBJ2-2; D could derive from TRBD1 or TRBD2 (7 bases each). The ends were cut back, 6 bases at V and 7 bases at J, with 12 bases in the middle. The germline CDR1 and CDR2 sequences are SNHLY and FYNNEI. The CDR3 runs 13 residues. The CDR3 loop reads CASRDREGGELFF. Incomplete CDR3 DNA: TGTGCCAGCAGAGACAGGGAGGGCGGGGAG.

In its sample, this clone was seen many times. The read terminates 3 residues ahead of where the CDR3 ends, so the germline J gene completes it. The chain couples TRBV18 to TRBJ2-5, with D perhaps TRBD2 (5 bases). The CDR3 runs to 15 residues. Trimming took off 6 bases at V and 2 bases at J, with 16 bases between the two ends. Germline CDR1 and CDR2: KGHSH and LQKENI. The sequenced CDR3 bases are TGTGCCAGCTCGCCTTCCCACTCGGGGCAAGAGACC. Its protein is CASSPSHSGQET. The entire CDR3 reads CASSPSHSGQETQYF.

This clone was seen many times. From the germline J gene comes the end of the CDR3, since the read stops 3 residues before it. The chain carries TRBV30 and TRBJ2-7, with 9 positions matching TRBD1. From germline, CDR1 is GTSNPN and CDR2 SVGIG (reference sequence). This CDR3 is 13 amino acids long. V lost 5 bases and J lost 5; bases outside the gene matches: 7. The CDR3 DNA, read in part, is TGTGCCTGGGGGACAGGGAATTCCCACGAG. It yields the protein CAWGTGNSHE. The whole CDR3 region reads CAWGTGNSHEQYF.

Turning to this clone: The sequenced fragment ends 3 residues before the CDR3 boundary, so the rest is inferred from the germline J gene. The chain combines TRBV30 with TRBJ1-1, with D possibly matching TRBD1 (5 bases). Germline CDR1 is GTSNPN and CDR2 is SVGIG (reference sequence). Trimming left V 3 bases short and J 5 bases short, with 10 bases between. This CDR3 spans 12 amino acids. CDR3 sequence reads: CAWSLEGTEAFF. The part of the CDR3 DNA that was read is TGTGCCTGGAGCCTAGAGGGGACTGAA.

This clone was recorded a few times. The sequenced fragment ends 3 residues before the CDR3 boundary, so the rest is inferred from the germline J gene. This chain links TRBV29-1 with TRBJ1-3; no clear D gene. CDR1 is SQVTM, CDR2 ANQGSEA, per germline. With 5 bases removed from V and 0 bases from J, the gap between germline ends came to 11 bases. CDR3 length: 14 residues. The sequenced CDR3 bases are TGCAGCGTTCGGGTTGGATTCTCTGGAAACACC. Amino acid sequence: CSVRVGFSGNT. The CDR3 reads in full as CSVRVGFSGNTIYF.

This CDR3 is CSALEDRGFRYEQYF. CDR3 DNA, as far as it was read: TGCAGTGCTCTCGAGGACAGGGGATTTCGGTACGAG. The chain recombines TRBV20-1 with TRBJ2-7, with TRBD1 matching over 9 bases. The CDR3 is cut off 3 residues early in the read; its end comes from the germline J gene. Germline CDR1 reads DFQATT; CDR2 reads SNEGSKA (reference sequence). The CDR3 contains 15 residues. V lost 5 bases, J lost 4 bases, and 12 bases stayed unmatched.

This clone was recorded at least ten times. The CDR3 end falls 3 residues outside the read, so it is completed with the germline J gene. The chain links TRBV29-1 to TRBJ2-7; perhaps TRBD1 as D (5 bases). CDR3 length: 14 amino acids. Trimming took off 7 bases at V and 4 bases at J, with 20 bases between the two ends. Germline V gene lookup returns CDR1 SQVTM and CDR2 ANQGSEA. CDR3 amino acids: CSAKGGAGLYEQYF. The CDR3 DNA, read in part, is TGCAGCGCCAAAGGTGGGGCAGGGCTATACGAG.

To note about this clone: The sequence runs out 3 residues before the end of the CDR3; the remainder is reconstructed from the germline J gene. V is TRBV6-1 and J is TRBJ1-1; no firm D call. Looked up from germline, CDR1 is MNHNS and CDR2 is SASEGT. The CDR3 is 13 amino acids. The covered CDR3 bases are TGTGCCAGCAGTGAAGCAGGTCCTTGGGAA. Encoded protein: CASSEAGPWE. The CDR3 as a whole reads CASSEAGPWEAFF.

Note on this clone: The DNA ends 3 residues before the CDR3 does, and the rest of the CDR3 is filled in from the germline J gene. The chain joins TRBV18 to TRBJ2-5; 7 positions match TRBD1. This CDR3 has 15 amino acids. The germline CDR1 and CDR2 sequences are KGHSH and LQKENI. J lost 7 bases, V lost 4 bases, and 12 bases had no gene match. The covered CDR3 bases are TGTGCCAGCTCACACCGGGACAGTCATGCGGGGACC. Translating it yields CASSHRDSHAGT. The entire CDR3 is CASSHRDSHAGTQYF.

Ten or more counts support this clone. The read terminates 3 residues ahead of where the CDR3 ends, so the germline J gene completes it. The V call is TRBV5-6, the J call TRBJ2-2; the D is unclear. CDR3 length: 15 amino acids. Germline V gene sequence: CDR1 SGHDT, CDR2 YYEEEE. V lost 1 base, J lost 0 bases, and 7 bases lay in between. CDR3 in amino acids: CASSLLGANTGELFF. CDR3 bases read: TGTGCCAGCAGCTTGCTGGGCGCGAACACCGGGGAG.

This clone was observed a few times. The CDR3 extends 3 residues past the end of the read, so its final part is completed from the germline J gene. The rearrangement joins TRBV6-1 to TRBJ2-1, with D perhaps matching TRBD1 (6 bases). Germline CDR1 MNHNS, CDR2 SASEGT. The CDR3 totals 15 residues. Between the trimmed V and J ends, which lost 4 bases and 7 bases, there was a span of 17 bases. CDR3 DNA, as far as it was read: TGTGCCAGCAGTGCGGTTGGGGGCGGTGGTAATGAG. Its translation: CASSAVGGGGNE. The CDR3, in full, reads CASSAVGGGGNEQFF.

A remark on this clone: The CDR3 goes on 3 residues after the read ends, and that part is filled in from the germline J gene. This chain uses TRBV7-2 with TRBJ2-1; 9 nucleotides match TRBD1. CDR1 is SGHTA and CDR2 is FQGNSA in the germline V gene. The J segment lost 5 bases and the V segment lost 3 bases, leaving 5 bases of the junction unmatched. There are 15 residues in the CDR3. The CDR3 protein is CASSLTGGYHNEQFF. CDR3 bases read: TGTGCCAGCAGCTTGACAGGGGGATACCACAATGAG.

In its sample, this clone was seen many times. The CDR3 extends 3 residues past the end of the read, so its final part is completed from the germline J gene. V gene TRBV19 combines with J gene TRBJ1-5; 10 positions agree with TRBD1. The CDR3 runs to 16 residues. Germline V gene sequence: CDR1 LNHDA, CDR2 SQIVND (reference sequence). Trimming cost V 6 bases and J 4 bases; bases outside gene matches: 9. The sequenced part of the CDR3 DNA is TGTGCCAGTAGCCGTTGGTGGGGACAGGGGAATCAGCCC. As protein: CASSRWWGQGNQP. The whole CDR3 protein reads CASSRWWGQGNQPQHF.

This clone was counted ten times or more. The CDR3 end is not reached by the read, which stops 3 residues before it; the germline J gene fills it in. Other DNA sequences from this sample encode an identical CDR3 as well. The chain is built from TRBV19 and TRBJ1-5; weak D call: TRBD1 (6 bases). The CDR3 covers 15 residues. Germline CDR1 LNHDA, CDR2 SQIVND (reference sequence). The germline V and J ends were trimmed by 1 base and 2 bases, with 9 bases remaining between them. Partial CDR3 DNA: TGTGCCAGTAGTATAGTTCCAGGGGGCAATCAGCCC. Protein: CASSIVPGGNQP. The full CDR3 reads CASSIVPGGNQPQHF. The variable domain in full, completed from reference TRBV19 and TRBJ1-5, reads DGGITQSPKYLFRKEGQNVTLSCEQNLNHDAMYWYRQDPGQGLRLIYYSQIVNDFQKGDIAEGYSVSREKKESFPLTVTSAQKNPTAFYLCASSIVPGGNQPQHFGDGTRLSIL.

This clone has a count of ten or more. The CDR3 is cut off 3 residues early in the read; its end comes from the germline J gene. The rearrangement uses TRBV5-5 and TRBJ2-1; 9 nucleotides agree with TRBD2. The CDR3 is 15 residues long. Germline V gene lookup returns CDR1 SGHKS and CDR2 YYEKEE (reference sequence). V trimming: 3 bases; J trimming: 5 bases; junction bases outside the gene matches: 6. The CDR3 loop reads CASSSRTSVHNEQFF. CDR3 bases read: TGTGCCAGCAGCTCGCGGACTAGCGTCCACAATGAG. The variable domain in full, with the rest retrieved from reference TRBV5-5 and TRBJ2-1, is DAGVTQSPTHLIKTRGQQVTLRCSPISGHKSVSWYQQVLGQGPQFIFQYYEKEERGRGNFPDRFSARQFPNYSSELNVNALLLGDSALYLCASSSRTSVHNEQFFGPGTRLTVL.

This clone was seen at least ten times. The CDR3 is cut off 3 residues early in the read; its end comes from the germline J gene. The gene calls are TRBV2 and TRBJ2-1; 11 nucleotides line up with TRBD2. Germline V lookup: CDR1 SNHLY, CDR2 FYNNEI. V trimming: 6 bases; J trimming: 5 bases; junction bases outside the gene matches: 9. The CDR3 consists of 16 residues. CDR3 residues: CASRYSGTSGHNEQFF. Partial CDR3 DNA: TGTGCCAGCAGGTATTCCGGGACTAGCGGCCACAATGAG.

This clone came up many times. The read stops 3 residues short of the end of the CDR3; the missing end is completed from the germline J gene. The V gene is TRBV5-1, the J gene TRBJ2-3; D remains ambiguous. Trimming shortened V by 0 bases and J by 2 bases, and 10 bases separated the two germline ends. The CDR3 has 15 amino acids. Germline-derived CDR1 and CDR2 are SGHRS and YFSETQ. CDR3 residues: CASSLVGADTDTQYF. The part of the CDR3 DNA that was read is TGCGCCAGCAGCTTGGTAGGTGCGGACACAGATACG.

This clone was seen many times. The read ends 3 residues before the CDR3 terminus; that terminus is restored from the germline J gene. This sequence joins TRBV4-1 and TRBJ2-7; 7 bases line up with TRBD1. Germline trimming cut 0 bases from V and 4 bases from J; bases unmatched to any gene: 6. CDR1 and CDR2 (germline): MGHRA, YSYEKL. There are 15 residues in the CDR3. CDR3 bases read: TGCGCCAGCAGCCAAGATGGCCAGGGGGTATACGAG. Translated, it gives CASSQDGQGVYE. In full, the CDR3 is CASSQDGQGVYEQYF.

This clone was recorded at least ten times. The read stops 3 residues short of the end of the CDR3; the missing end is completed from the germline J gene. V gene TRBV5-1 combines with J gene TRBJ2-1; 7 nucleotides line up with TRBD1. The length of the CDR3 is 14 residues. Germline V gene sequence: CDR1 SGHRS, CDR2 YFSETQ. Unmatched junction bases numbered 1, after V lost 0 bases and J lost 4 bases. The part of the CDR3 DNA that was read is TGCGCCAGCAGCTTGGGGACAGGATACAATGAG. This encodes CASSLGTGYNE. Given in full, the CDR3 is CASSLGTGYNEQFF.

A word on this clone: Read data end 3 residues before the CDR3 end; the end is taken from the germline J gene. The gene calls are TRBV11-2 and TRBJ2-7; D is possibly TRBD1 (5 bases). The CDR3 contains 13 residues. V gave up 1 base and J gave up 2 bases, with 6 bases separating them. The germline gives CDR1 SGHAT, CDR2 FQNNGV. CDR3 bases read: TGTGCCAGCAGCTTAGCAGGGACCTACGAG. It specifies CASSLAGTYE. The CDR3 in its entirety is CASSLAGTYEQYF.

This clone occurred a few times. The read ends 3 residues before the CDR3 terminus; that terminus is restored from the germline J gene. The genes are TRBV20-1 and TRBJ2-1, with TRBD2 identical over 8 bases. Germline CDR1 is DFQATT and CDR2 is SNEGSKA (reference sequence). After removal of 2 bases from V and 0 bases from J, the junction contained 3 bases not matched to a gene. CDR3 size: 15 residues. The covered CDR3 bases are TGCAGTGCTAGACCCGGGACTAGCTCCTACAATGAG. It yields the protein CSARPGTSSYNE. The whole CDR3 sequence reads CSARPGTSSYNEQFF.

By share of the sample, this clone is medium-sized. Coverage ceases 3 residues before the CDR3 finishes, and the germline J gene fills in the end. This chain connects TRBV18 to TRBJ2-3; possible D gene TRBD1, 6 bases. Germline loops: CDR1 KGHSH, CDR2 LQKENI. This CDR3 is 15 amino acids long. Deletions cut 1 base from V and 2 bases from J, with 10 bases between. The part of the CDR3 DNA that was read is TGTGCCAGCTCACCACTGGCAGGGGCCACAGATACG. Residues: CASSPLAGATDT. The full CDR3 sequence reads CASSPLAGATDTQYF.

This clone showed up many times. The CDR3 is cut off 3 residues early in the read; its end comes from the germline J gene. This chain links TRBV6-1 with TRBJ2-2; 12 nucleotides align to TRBD1. CDR3 length equals 16 residues. Germline CDR1 reads MNHNS; CDR2 reads SASEGT. V lost 4 bases, J lost 2 bases, and 2 bases stayed unmatched. The CDR3 DNA, read in part, is TGTGCCAGCAGTGCCGGGACAGGGGGCAACACCGGGGAG. It specifies CASSAGTGGNTGE. The entire CDR3 is CASSAGTGGNTGELFF.

The table lists this clone with many counts. The read terminates 3 residues ahead of where the CDR3 ends, so the germline J gene completes it. The chain combines TRBV7-3 with TRBJ2-4; 12 nucleotides align to TRBD2. The V segment lost 4 bases and the J segment 0 bases; nucleotides outside the gene matches: 1. The CDR3 spans 16 residues. The germline V gene encodes CDR1 SGHTA and CDR2 FQGTGA. The CDR3 bases that were read are TGTGCCAGCAGCTGGGGACTAGCGGGAGCCAAAAACATT. Its protein is CASSWGLAGAKNI. In full, the CDR3 is CASSWGLAGAKNIQYF. The variable domain in full, completed from reference TRBV7-3 and TRBJ2-4, reads GAGVSQTPSNKVTEKGKYVELRCDPISGHTALYWYRQSLGQGPEFLIYFQGTGAADDSGLPNDRFFAVRPEGSVSTLKIQRTERGDSAVYLCASSWGLAGAKNIQYFGAGTRLSVL.

This clone was seen a few times. The CDR3 end lies 3 residues beyond the end of the read and is filled in from the germline J gene. V usage is TRBV30 and J usage is TRBJ2-5, with D perhaps matching TRBD2 (5 bases). Germline CDR1 is GTSNPN and CDR2 is SVGIG (reference sequence). The CDR3 runs 16 residues. Between the trimmed V and J ends, which lost 0 bases and 6 bases, there was a span of 20 bases. The CDR3 reads CAWSVFGVLGNQTQYF. The sequenced part of the CDR3 DNA is TGTGCCTGGAGTGTATTCGGGGTTCTGGGCAATCAGACC. Full variable domain (outside the CDR3, taken from reference TRBV30 and TRBJ2-5): SQTIHQWPATLVQPVGSPLSLECTVEGTSNPNLYWYRQAAGRGLQLLFYSVGIGQISSEVPQNLSASRPQDRQFILSSKKLLLSDSGFYLCAWSVFGVLGNQTQYFGPGTRLLVL.